This TCR beta chain was recorded in a study of T cell responses to AZD1222 COVID-19 vaccine. Trimming pared 4 bases from V and 5 bases from J, leaving 19 bases between. Germline lookup yields CDR1 SGHRS and CDR2 YFSETQ. There are 15 residues in the CDR3. This table comes from immunoSEQ multiplex PCR, and its TCRdb copy is limited to in-frame clones, with some not included. The sample records about 130,000 clones, approximately 88% being singletons. The source was peripheral blood, collected on day 0 of AZD1222 vaccination. This clonotype was obtained from an adult in good health. The chain combines TRBV5-1 with TRBJ2-7, with D tentatively TRBD1 (5 bases). The CDR3 region has the DNA TGCGCCAGCAGCATGGAGAGACAGCCCAGAGACGAGCAGTACTTC. It yields the protein CASSMERQPRDEQYF.